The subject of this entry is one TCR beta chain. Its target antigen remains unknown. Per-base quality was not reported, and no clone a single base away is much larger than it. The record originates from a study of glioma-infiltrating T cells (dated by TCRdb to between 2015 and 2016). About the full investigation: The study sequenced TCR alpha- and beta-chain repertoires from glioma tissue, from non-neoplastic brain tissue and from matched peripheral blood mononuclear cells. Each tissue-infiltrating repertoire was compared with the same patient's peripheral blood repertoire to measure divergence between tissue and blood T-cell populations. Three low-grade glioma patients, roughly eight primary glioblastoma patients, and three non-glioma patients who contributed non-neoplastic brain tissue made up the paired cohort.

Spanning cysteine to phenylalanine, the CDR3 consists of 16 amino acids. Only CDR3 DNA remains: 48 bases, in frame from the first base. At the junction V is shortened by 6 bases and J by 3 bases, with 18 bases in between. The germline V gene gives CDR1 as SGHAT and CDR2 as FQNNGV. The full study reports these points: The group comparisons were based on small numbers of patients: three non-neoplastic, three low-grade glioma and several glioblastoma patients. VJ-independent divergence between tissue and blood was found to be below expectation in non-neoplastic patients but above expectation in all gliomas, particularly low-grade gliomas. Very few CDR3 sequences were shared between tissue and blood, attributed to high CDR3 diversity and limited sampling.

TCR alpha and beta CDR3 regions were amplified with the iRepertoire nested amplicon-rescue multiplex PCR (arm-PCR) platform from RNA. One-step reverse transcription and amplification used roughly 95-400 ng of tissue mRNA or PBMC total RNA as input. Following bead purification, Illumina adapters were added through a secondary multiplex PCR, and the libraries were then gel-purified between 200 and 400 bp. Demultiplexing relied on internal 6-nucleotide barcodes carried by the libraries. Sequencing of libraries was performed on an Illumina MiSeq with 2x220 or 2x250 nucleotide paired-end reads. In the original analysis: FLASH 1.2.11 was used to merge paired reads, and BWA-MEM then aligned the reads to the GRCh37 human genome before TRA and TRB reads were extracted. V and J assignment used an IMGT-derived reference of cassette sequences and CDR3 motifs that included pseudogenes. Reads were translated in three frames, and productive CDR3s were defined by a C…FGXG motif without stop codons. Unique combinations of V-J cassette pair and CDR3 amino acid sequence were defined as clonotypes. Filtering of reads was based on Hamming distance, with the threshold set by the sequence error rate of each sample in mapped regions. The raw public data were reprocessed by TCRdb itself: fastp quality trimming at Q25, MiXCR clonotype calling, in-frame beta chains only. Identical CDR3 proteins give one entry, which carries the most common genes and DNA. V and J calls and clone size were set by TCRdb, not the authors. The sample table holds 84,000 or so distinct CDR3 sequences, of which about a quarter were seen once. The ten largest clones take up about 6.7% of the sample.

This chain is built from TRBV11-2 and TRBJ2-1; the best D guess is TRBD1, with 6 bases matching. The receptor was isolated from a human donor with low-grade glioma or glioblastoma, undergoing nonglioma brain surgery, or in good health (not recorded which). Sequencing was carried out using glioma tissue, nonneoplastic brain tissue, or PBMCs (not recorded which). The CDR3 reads CASSRDKTWDYNEQFF. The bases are TGTGCCAGCAGTCGGGACAAAACATGGGACTACAATGAGCAGTTCTTC. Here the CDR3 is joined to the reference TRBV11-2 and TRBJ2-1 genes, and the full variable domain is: EAGVAQSPRYKIIEKRQSVAFWCNPISGHATLYWYQQILGQGPKLLIQFQNNGVVDDSQLPKDRFSAERLKGVDSTLKIQPAKLEDSAVYLCASSRDKTWDYNEQFFGPGTRLTVL.